Below, 14 T cell receptor beta chains from the same sample are listed, as sequenced in a study of Graves' ophthalmopathy and Graves' hyperthyroidism. Scientists amplified the TCR beta CDR3 regions from RNA transcripts. HTBI primers served in a first-round RT-PCR, which a second-round multiplex PCR followed. One entry per CDR3 protein results from TCRdb running MiXCR on the multiplex PCR reads. The sample lists roughly 1.1 million distinct CDR3 sequences, 35% to 40% seen once, with over 8.5% in the top ten. The specimen was peripheral blood or thyroid tissue (not recorded which). These receptors were collected from an adult man with Graves' hyperthyroidism.

The chain couples TRBV29-1 to TRBJ2-7; possible D gene TRBD1, 5 bases. The CDR3 runs to 13 residues. Germline values: CDR1 SQVTM, CDR2 ANQGSEA. With 8 bases removed from V and 7 bases from J, the gap between germline ends came to 21 bases. The CDR3 loop reads CSLGAKGVGEQYF. Here the CDR3 DNA reads TGCAGCTTAGGGGCGAAAGGAGTAGGGGAGCAGTACTTC.

The V call is TRBV29-1, the J call TRBJ1-2; TRBD1 aligns across 7 bases. The CDR3 consists of 13 residues. V shed 7 bases, J shed 4 bases, and the junction held 9 bases outside the gene matches. CDR1 and CDR2 (germline): SQVTM, ANQGSEA. Here the CDR3 DNA reads TGCAGCGCAGCCGGGACAGAACTCTATGGCTACACCTTC. Translation gives CSAAGTELYGYTF.

Points on this clonotype: The junction departs from germline at one end; a sequencing error may be responsible. V and J are TRBV10-3 and TRBJ2-2; D unresolved. This CDR3 region has 13 residues. Germline assignment: CDR1 ENHRY and CDR2 SYGVKD. The CDR3 loop is CASSALPTGELFF. CDR3 coding DNA: TGTGCCAGCAGTGCGTTGCCCACCGGGGAGCTGTTTTTT.

This chain joins TRBV7-2 and TRBJ2-5; D possibly corresponds to TRBD2 (7 bases). Germline CDR1 and CDR2: SGHTA and FQGNSA. The V and J ends lost 7 bases and 9 bases respectively, with 12 bases between them. The CDR3 loop spans 11 amino acids. CDR3 in DNA: TGTGCCAGCATAGTGGGGGGGCCCCAGTACTTC. Encoded protein: CASIVGGPQYF.

This clonotype has just a few counts. This rearrangement joins TRBV7-9 to TRBJ2-7; D remains ambiguous. V lost 5 bases to trimming and J lost 0 bases, with 17 bases between them. Germline assignment: CDR1 SEHNR and CDR2 FQNEAQ (reference sequence). The CDR3 has 16 residues. The chain's CDR3 is CASSHIDRKSSYEQYF. CDR3 nucleotide sequence: TGTGCCAGCAGCCACATCGATCGGAAGAGCTCCTACGAGCAGTACTTC.

The V gene is TRBV7-2, the J gene TRBJ2-7, with TRBD2 identical over 14 bases. The V gene end was trimmed by 5 bases and the J gene end by 2 bases; junction bases not matched to a gene: 5. CDR1 is SGHTA and CDR2 is FQGNSA in the germline V gene. The CDR3 spans 16 residues. The CDR3 DNA is TGTGCCAGCAGCACCGGGACTAGCGGGAGTCCCTACGAGCAGTACTTC. As protein: CASSTGTSGSPYEQYF.

The chain carries TRBV2 and TRBJ2-2; perhaps TRBD2 as D (6 bases). This CDR3 is built from 14 residues. V lost 8 bases, J lost 1 base, and 11 bases lay in between. From germline, CDR1 is SNHLY and CDR2 FYNNEI. CDR3 DNA: TGTGCCAGCCACTGGCGGGAGAACACCGGGGAGCTGTTTTTT. Translating gives CASHWRENTGELFF.

This clonotype was counted at least ten times. The gene calls are TRBV6-5 and TRBJ1-2; tentative D call: TRBD1 (6 bases). The ends were cut back, 2 bases at V and 8 bases at J, with 18 bases in the middle. In germline, CDR1 is MNHEY, CDR2 SVGAGI. CDR3 size: 15 residues. The CDR3 DNA follows: TGTGCCAGCAGTTACCCCCACAGGGAACGAGAGGGCTACACCTTC. This encodes CASSYPHREREGYTF.

This clonotype came up many times. The chain uses TRBV12-3 or TRBV12-4 and TRBJ2-5, with a tentative D call TRBD2 (6 bases). Trimming took off 3 bases at V and 2 bases at J, with 10 bases between the two ends. The CDR3 consists of 14 residues. The CDR3 DNA follows: TGTGCCAGCAGTTTTGCTAGCGCACAAGAGACCCAGTACTTC. The encoded protein is CASSFASAQETQYF.

The chain joins TRBV10-3 to TRBJ1-5; perhaps TRBD1 as D (5 bases). Germline V gene sequence: CDR1 ENHRY, CDR2 SYGVKD. Trimming pared 4 bases from V and 2 bases from J, leaving 9 bases between. CDR3 length: 14 amino acids. CDR3 region: CAISGSGGNQPQHF. The CDR3 DNA reads TGTGCCATCAGTGGATCGGGGGGCAATCAGCCCCAGCATTTT.

Regarding this clonotype: The junction shows a germline mismatch at one end, possibly a read error. The chain couples TRBV10-3 to TRBJ2-6, with D unresolved. This CDR3 contains 13 residues. The germline gives CDR1 ENHRY, CDR2 SYGVKD. CDR3 sequence reads: CAISEESRNTEAF. CDR3 bases: TGTGCCATCAGTGAGGAGTCCCGAAACACTGAAGCTTTC.

This clonotype has ten or more counts. The chain uses TRBV2 and TRBJ1-5; TRBD1 aligns across 10 bases. The trim removed 1 base at V and 8 bases at J, leaving 5 bases unmatched. The CDR3 has 15 residues. The V gene's germline CDR1 is SNHLY and CDR2 FYNNEI. The CDR3 DNA is TGTGCCAGCAGTGAAGATGACAGGGGGCTTGAGCCCCAGCATTTT. Residues: CASSEDDRGLEPQHF.

This clonotype has at least ten counts. At one end the junction does not follow the germline gene, possibly because of a read error. The chain employs TRBV5-1 and TRBJ2-7; 9 bases agree with TRBD2. The CDR3 covers 16 residues. Germline V gene data show CDR1 as SGHRS and CDR2 as YFSETQ. The CDR3 bases are TGTGCCAGCAGCTTAGGCGCTAGCGGGATAATGAACGAGCAGTACTTC. Protein product: CASSLGASGIMNEQYF.

V is TRBV19 and J is TRBJ1-6; D not certain. V was pared by 3 bases and J by 10 bases, with 4 bases between. Germline assignment: CDR1 LNHDA and CDR2 SQIVND (reference sequence). There are 11 residues in the CDR3. CDR3 nucleotide sequence: TGTGCCAGTAGTATCGGGTCACCCCTCCACTTT. As protein: CASSIGSPLHF.